This note documents a single T cell receptor delta chain sequence. This entry is derived from a study of gamma-delta chains in newborns, infants, children. Across the study: Microbial exposure reportedly drives polyclonal innate γδ T cell expansion after birth.

The ends lost 5 bases at V and 3 bases at J; junction bases unmatched: 24. Germline assignment: CDR1 GEAIGNYY and CDR2 EKD. CDR3 length: 20 amino acids. TCRdb re-called the reads via CATT. Among over 2,500 delta-chain clones listed, about 47% were seen once. J is TRDJ1 and V is TRDV2; TRDD2 matches at 9 bases. The sequencing sample was made of blood. This TCR came from a child who received the measles vaccine. The CDR3: CACASLPTVTGRYYADKLIF. The CDR3 region has the DNA TGTGCCTGTGCCTCCCTTCCTACGGTTACTGGGAGATACTACGCCGATAAACTCATCTTT.